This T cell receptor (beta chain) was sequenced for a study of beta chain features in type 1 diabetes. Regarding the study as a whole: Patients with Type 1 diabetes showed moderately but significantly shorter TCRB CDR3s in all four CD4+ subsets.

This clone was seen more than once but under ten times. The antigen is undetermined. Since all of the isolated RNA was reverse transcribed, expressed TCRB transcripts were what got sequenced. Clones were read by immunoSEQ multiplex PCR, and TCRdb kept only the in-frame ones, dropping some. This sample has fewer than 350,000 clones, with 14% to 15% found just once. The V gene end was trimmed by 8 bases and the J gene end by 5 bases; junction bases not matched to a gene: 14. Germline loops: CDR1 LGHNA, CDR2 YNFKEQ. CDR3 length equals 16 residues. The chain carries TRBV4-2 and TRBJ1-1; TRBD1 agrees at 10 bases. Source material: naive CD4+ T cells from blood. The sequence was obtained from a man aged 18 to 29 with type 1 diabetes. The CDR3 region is CASPYLRDRGNTEAFF. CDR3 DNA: TGTGCCAGCCCATACCTCCGGGACAGGGGAAATACTGAAGCTTTCTTT.